This TCR beta chain was captured in a study of spatial heterogeneity in lung cancer. Study-level background: The count of detected beta-chain sequences consistently exceeded that of alpha-chain sequences. Raw sequencing reads included, on average, more than 9.5 appearances of each unique TCR and UMI combination.

Every cDNA TCR molecule received its own unique molecular identifier. TCRdb ran MiXCR on the 5' RACE reads and lists one entry per CDR3 protein. The sample records some 29,000 distinct CDR3 sequences, about 8.8% being singletons. This CDR3 has 15 amino acids. Looked up from germline, CDR1 is SGHTA and CDR2 is FQGNSA. V lost 7 bases to trimming and J lost 0 bases, with 10 bases between them. This clonotype was counted many times. Described time point: sample taken at primary tumor resection. Unsorted whole RNA from tumor, nontumor lung or frozen PBMC underwent sequencing. The donor population consisted of approximately 68 patients with untreated, early-stage non-small cell lung cancer.

V is TRBV7-2 and J is TRBJ2-6, with D possibly being TRBD1 (5 bases). The sequencing used PBMCs, collected at surgery. This TCR came from a female donor with early-stage non-small cell lung cancer. This CDR3 is CASTRQSSGANVLTF. The CDR3 nucleotides are TGTGCCAGCACCAGACAGAGCTCTGGGGCCAACGTCCTGACTTTC. Variable domain in full (rest from reference TRBV7-2 and TRBJ2-6): GAGVSQSPSNKVTEKGKDVELRCDPISGHTALYWYRQSLGQGLEFLIYFQGNSAPDKSGLPSDRFSAERTGGSVSTLTIQRTQQEDSAVYLCASTRQSSGANVLTFGAGSRLTVL.